A selection of T cell receptor beta chains follows, all from one sample in a study of T cell responses to AZD1222 COVID-19 vaccine. Libraries were prepared by immunoSEQ multiplex PCR; TCRdb keeps only in-frame clonotypes and omits some of them. This table has some 110,000 clones, 75% to 90% appearing once. The sample was peripheral blood, taken on day 0 of MenACWY control vaccination. These receptors were taken from an adult in good health. CDR3s include the opening cysteine and the closing phenylalanine or tryptophan. The size of a clone is reported for some rows only, either as once, few or many, or as a class for expanded clones.

j_call: TRBJ1-2
clone_size: NA
v_call: TRBV12-3/TRBV12-4
cdr3_aa: CASLGDNYGYTF

j_call: TRBJ1-1
clone_size: few
v_call: TRBV21-1
cdr3_aa: CASTVFNSPSYTEAFF

j_call: TRBJ2-5
clone_size: NA
v_call: TRBV18
cdr3_aa: CASSPGLLETQYF

j_call: TRBJ1-5
clone_size: NA
v_call: TRBV18
cdr3_aa: CASSRRESNQPQHF

j_call: TRBJ1-1
clone_size: few
v_call: TRBV11-2
cdr3_aa: CASSFGQAAEAFF

j_call: TRBJ1-4
clone_size: NA
v_call: TRBV11-2
cdr3_aa: CASSLAGGYEKLFF

j_call: TRBJ1-3
clone_size: NA
v_call: TRBV19
cdr3_aa: CASSRPASGNTIYF

j_call: TRBJ2-1
clone_size: NA
v_call: TRBV7-6
cdr3_aa: CASSFRGDNEQFF

j_call: TRBJ2-3
clone_size: NA
v_call: TRBV24-1
cdr3_aa: CATSDSVKTTSVRDTQYF

j_call: TRBJ2-5
clone_size: NA
v_call: TRBV11-1
cdr3_aa: CASSFSGSNQETQYF

j_call: TRBJ1-2
clone_size: NA
v_call: TRBV28
cdr3_aa: CASSSGSANYGYTF

j_call: TRBJ1-2
clone_size: few
v_call: TRBV19
cdr3_aa: CASSPRDSRNGYTF

j_call: TRBJ2-7
clone_size: NA
v_call: TRBV4-1
cdr3_aa: CASSQGQADPYEQYF

j_call: TRBJ2-2
clone_size: NA
v_call: TRBV2
cdr3_aa: CASSFLRTGGLFF

j_call: TRBJ1-6
clone_size: NA
v_call: TRBV15
cdr3_aa: CATSREASNSPLHF

j_call: TRBJ1-1
clone_size: once
v_call: TRBV6-5
cdr3_aa: CASRGGKNTEAFF

j_call: TRBJ1-4
clone_size: NA
v_call: TRBV28
cdr3_aa: CASSRQDHNEKLFF

j_call: TRBJ1-5
clone_size: NA
v_call: TRBV28
cdr3_aa: CASRTEVDQPQHF

j_call: TRBJ1-2
clone_size: NA
v_call: TRBV11-2
cdr3_aa: CASSPTGEYGYTF

j_call: TRBJ1-4
clone_size: few
v_call: TRBV28
cdr3_aa: CASSSGNEKLFF

j_call: TRBJ1-1
clone_size: NA
v_call: TRBV18
cdr3_aa: CASSPRRENTEAFF

j_call: TRBJ1-6
clone_size: NA
v_call: TRBV6-5
cdr3_aa: CASSPSPLHF

j_call: TRBJ2-1
clone_size: NA
v_call: TRBV3-1/TRBV3-2
cdr3_aa: CASSPVGNEQFF

j_call: TRBJ2-3
clone_size: NA
v_call: TRBV7-2
cdr3_aa: CASSLNAGLTDTQYF

j_call: TRBJ2-3
clone_size: NA
v_call: TRBV4-2
cdr3_aa: CASSQDGGGTDTQYF

j_call: TRBJ1-1
clone_size: NA
v_call: TRBV29-1
cdr3_aa: CSVQGIRNTEAFF

j_call: TRBJ2-1
clone_size: NA
v_call: TRBV24-1
cdr3_aa: CATSRPAAQYNEQFF

j_call: TRBJ2-3
clone_size: once
v_call: TRBV19
cdr3_aa: CASSIDRGGTTDTQYF

j_call: TRBJ1-2
clone_size: NA
v_call: TRBV5-6
cdr3_aa: CASSWGGDNYGYTF